What follows are 10 T cell receptor beta chains derived from one specimen sequenced in a study of cytomegalovirus exposure and HLA in healthy donors. The PCR was carried out with 60 Vbeta primers and 13 Jbeta primers. Clones were read by immunoSEQ multiplex PCR, and TCRdb kept only the in-frame ones, dropping some. The sample yields approximately 130,000 clones, 60% to 80% seen once. Sequencing was performed on PBMCs. The source is a man aged 50 or older in good health and CMV-seronegative.

This chain joins TRBV6-5 and TRBJ2-5, with a weak D call TRBD1 (6 bases). V was cut by 0 bases and J by 7 bases, with 9 bases left in between. In germline, CDR1 is MNHEY, CDR2 SVGAGI. The CDR3 spans 13 residues. Here the CDR3 DNA reads TGTGCCAGCAGTTACTCGTGGACAGCGACCCAGTACTTC. Its protein is CASSYSWTATQYF.

The J gene is TRBJ2-5, the V gene TRBV27, with TRBD2 matching over 10 bases. Looked up from germline, CDR1 is MNHEY and CDR2 is SMNVEV (reference sequence). V lost 2 bases and J lost 5; bases outside the gene matches: 14. The CDR3 has 18 amino acids. The CDR3 loop is CASSLPSSGLAIKETQYF. The DNA for the CDR3 is TGTGCCAGCAGTTTACCGTCTTCGGGACTAGCGATAAAGGAGACCCAGTACTTC.

The CDR3 is CASSELSGTGEELFF. The CDR3 nucleotides are TGTGCCAGCAGTGAATTGAGCGGGACGGGCGAGGAGCTGTTTTTT. V and J are TRBV6-1 and TRBJ2-2, with 7 bases identical to TRBD2. Losses at the gene ends were 2 bases for V and 10 bases for J; bases not matched to a gene: 10. The CDR3 has 15 amino acids. Germline CDR1 is MNHNS and CDR2 is SASEGT.

The chain couples TRBV2 to TRBJ2-7, with D possibly being TRBD2 (7 bases). CDR1 SNHLY and CDR2 FYNNEI come from the germline V gene. With 8 bases removed from V and 3 bases from J, the gap between germline ends came to 35 bases. This CDR3 is 20 amino acids long. The CDR3 here is CASFIGRQGTQGSQDYEQYF. DNA for the CDR3: TGTGCCAGCTTCATCGGGAGGCAGGGGACCCAGGGGAGTCAAGACTACGAGCAGTACTTC. The variable domain in full, completed from reference TRBV2 and TRBJ2-7, reads EPEVTQTPSHQVTQMGQEVILRCVPISNHLYFYWYRQILGQKVEFLVSFYNNEISEKSEIFDDQFSVERPDGSNFTLKIRSTKLEDSAMYFCASFIGRQGTQGSQDYEQYFGPGTRLTVT.

CDR3 DNA: TGTGCCAGCTCACCAGGGCTGACTACTCACTCCTACGAGCAGTACTTC. This sequence encodes CASSPGLTTHSYEQYF. The chain links TRBV18 to TRBJ2-7; TRBD2 might be the D (5 bases). V shed 2 bases and J shed 0 bases, with 14 bases lying between them. The CDR3 covers 16 residues. Germline V gives CDR1 KGHSH, CDR2 LQKENI. Supplemented by reference TRBV18 and TRBJ2-7, the full variable domain reads NAGVMQNPRHLVRRRGQEARLRCSPMKGHSHVYWYRQLPEEGLKFMVYLQKENIIDESGMPKERFSAEFPKEGPSILRIQQVVRGDSAAYFCASSPGLTTHSYEQYFGPGTRLTVT.

The chain is built from TRBV19 and TRBJ2-4; tentative D call: TRBD1 (6 bases). The CDR3 runs to 14 residues. V was cut by 4 bases and J by 7 bases, with 14 bases left in between. Germline V gene sequence: CDR1 LNHDA, CDR2 SQIVND (reference sequence). Here the CDR3 reads CASSTGQGANIQYF. As DNA, the CDR3 is TGTGCCAGTAGTACGGGACAAGGGGCCAACATTCAGTACTTC.

V gene TRBV7-3 combines with J gene TRBJ2-7, with D tentatively TRBD1 (7 bases). Between the trimmed V and J ends, which lost 2 bases and 3 bases, there was a span of 14 bases. CDR1 and CDR2 from the germline V gene are SGHTA and FQGTGA. The CDR3 spans 15 residues. The CDR3 sequence is CASSLGGAGGYEQYF. Written as DNA, the CDR3 is TGTGCCAGCAGCTTAGGCGGGGCAGGGGGCTACGAGCAGTACTTC.

The J gene is TRBJ2-7, the V gene TRBV15, with D perhaps matching TRBD2 (7 bases). The length of the CDR3 is 15 residues. Germline CDR1 and CDR2: LNHNV and YYDKDF (reference sequence). Between the trimmed V and J ends, which lost 3 bases and 4 bases, there was a span of 16 bases. The CDR3: CATSSGNRGGYEQYF. The CDR3 nucleotides read TGTGCCACCAGCAGCGGTAATAGGGGGGGGTACGAGCAGTACTTC.

The chain links TRBV13 to TRBJ1-5; no firm D call. This CDR3 is 12 amino acids long. Germline CDR1 PRHDT, CDR2 FYEKMQ (reference sequence). Trimming stripped 3 bases from V and 6 bases from J, with 6 bases between. As DNA, the CDR3 is TGTGCCAGCAGCTTCTGGAGTCAGCCCCAGCATTTT. It is translated as CASSFWSQPQHF.

This chain uses TRBV7-9 with TRBJ1-1; D is perhaps TRBD1 (6 bases). The CDR3 runs 16 residues. Germline V gives CDR1 SEHNR, CDR2 FQNEAQ (reference sequence). V lost 5 bases and J 0 bases, leaving 16 bases between the germline ends. CDR3 sequence (DNA): TGTGCCAGCAGCCCGCGTCCCGGGACATTGAACACTGAAGCTTTCTTT. Translation: CASSPRPGTLNTEAFF.